Below are 17 T cell receptor beta chains sequenced from a single sample in a study of blood T cell repertoires in COVID-19. Using immunoSEQ multiplex PCR, the repertoire was profiled, and TCRdb retains in-frame clones only, with some absent. The sample contains over 200,000 clones, approximately 84% of which appear only once. Sample: peripheral blood. The source is a woman aged 45-60 years with active or convalescent COVID-19.

This clone showed up just a few times. As DNA, the CDR3 is TGCGCCAGCAGCTGGCAGGGGTCGGATAATTCACCCCTCCACTTT. It is translated as CASSWQGSDNSPLHF. The chain carries TRBV5-1 and TRBJ1-6; tentative D call: TRBD1 (6 bases). The CDR3 runs 15 residues. CDR1 is SGHRS and CDR2 is YFSETQ in the germline V gene. Trimming cost V 3 bases and J 5 bases, with 12 bases left between them.

V and J are TRBV10-2 and TRBJ2-5, with D maybe TRBD2 (6 bases). Trimming took off 2 bases at V and 2 bases at J, with 12 bases between the two ends. The CDR3 covers 15 residues. Germline CDR1 is WSHSY and CDR2 is SAAADI. CDR3 residues: CASSERSGSQETQYF. For the CDR3, the DNA is TGCGCCAGCAGTGAGAGAAGCGGGTCTCAAGAGACCCAGTACTTC.

The sample holds a few counts of this clone. V usage is TRBV11-2 and J usage is TRBJ1-1, with TRBD1 as a possible D gene (5 bases). Germline V lookup: CDR1 SGHAT, CDR2 FQNNGV. The length of the CDR3 is 16 residues. V dropped 5 bases and J dropped 0 bases, with 16 bases sitting between them. This CDR3 reads CASSPAYGGMNTEAFF. The CDR3 coding sequence is TGTGCCAGCAGCCCCGCGTACGGGGGGATGAACACTGAAGCTTTCTTT.

This chain joins TRBV7-6 and TRBJ2-5; 8 bases fit TRBD1. CDR1 is SGHVS, CDR2 FNYEAQ, per germline. Germline trimming cut 1 base from V and 0 bases from J; bases unmatched to any gene: 7. The CDR3 contains 17 residues. CDR3: CASSLDLGQDDQETQYF. Written as DNA, the CDR3 is TGTGCCAGCAGCTTAGACTTGGGACAGGATGACCAAGAGACCCAGTACTTC.

The chain recombines TRBV4-1 with TRBJ2-1; D remains unclear. CDR1 is MGHRA and CDR2 is YSYEKL in the germline V gene. The CDR3 covers 13 residues. Trimming stripped 0 bases from V and 8 bases from J, with 8 bases between. The CDR3 DNA sequence: TGCGCCAGCAGCCAAGATAGTTTACATGAGCAGTTCTTC. Its protein is CASSQDSLHEQFF.

The genes are TRBV5-6 and TRBJ2-7; D might be TRBD2 (6 bases). CDR1 SGHDT and CDR2 YYEEEE come from the germline V gene. The CDR3 length is 13 residues. V lost 2 bases and J lost 9, with 15 bases in between. The CDR3 is CASSFGTGVGQYF. The CDR3 nucleotides read TGTGCCAGCAGCTTCGGGACTGGCGTAGGGCAGTACTTC. The full variable domain, in which reference TRBV5-6 and TRBJ2-7 provide the parts outside the CDR3, is DAGVTQSPTHLIKTRGQQVTLRCSPKSGHDTVSWYQQALGQGPQFIFQYYEEEERQRGNFPDRFSGHQFPNYSSELNVNALLLGDSALYLCASSFGTGVGQYFGPGTRLTVT.

The V and J genes are TRBV2 and TRBJ2-5; the D gene is possibly TRBD1 (7 bases). V lost 6 bases and J lost 4, with 15 bases in between. The CDR3 length is 14 residues. The germline gives CDR1 SNHLY, CDR2 FYNNEI. CDR3 loop: CASSGQVGGETQYF. DNA for the CDR3: TGTGCCAGCAGCGGACAGGTGGGGGGAGAGACCCAGTACTTC.

V gene TRBV6-1 combines with J gene TRBJ1-2; no firm D call. Trimming cost V 3 bases and J 3 bases, with 8 bases left between them. The CDR3 length is 13 residues. In germline, CDR1 is MNHNS, CDR2 SASEGT. CDR3 sequence (DNA): TGTGCCAGCAGTGACCCAGACTACTATGGCTACACCTTC. This sequence encodes CASSDPDYYGYTF.

CDR3 residues: CASSLDGGRTNEKLFF. CDR3 sequence (DNA): TGCGCCAGCAGCTTGGACGGCGGGAGAACTAATGAAAAACTGTTTTTT. The chain carries TRBV5-1 and TRBJ1-4; D is unclear. The CDR3 runs to 16 residues. Germline CDR1 SGHRS, CDR2 YFSETQ. V was pared by 0 bases and J by 1 base, with 10 bases between.

The rearrangement links TRBV24-1 to TRBJ1-2, with TRBD1 identical over 10 bases. Trimming removed 4 bases from V and 5 bases from J; junction bases left unmatched: 6. Germline CDR1 is KGHDR and CDR2 is SFDVKD. The CDR3 covers 15 residues. For the CDR3, the DNA is TGTGCCACCAGTGAGCCCGGGACAGGGGCTTATGGCTACACCTTC. Encoded protein: CATSEPGTGAYGYTF.

This clone was seen just once. The chain recombines TRBV6-1 with TRBJ1-6; no reliable D call. Germline assignment: CDR1 MNHNS and CDR2 SASEGT. V was clipped by 1 base and J by 14 bases, with 9 bases between them. CDR3 length: 12 residues. The CDR3: CASSEDSGTLHF. The CDR3 DNA is TGTGCCAGCAGTGAAGACTCAGGTACCCTCCACTTT.

The rearrangement joins TRBV6-2 or TRBV6-3 to TRBJ1-5; 8 bases fit TRBD1. The CDR3 is made up of 17 amino acids. Germline V lookup: CDR1 MNHEY, CDR2 SVGEGT. The J segment lost 0 bases and the V segment lost 6 bases, leaving 10 bases of the junction unmatched. CDR3 DNA sequence: TGTGCCAGCAGCCTGACAGGGGTGGGCAATAGCAATCAGCCCCAGCATTTT. Protein: CASSLTGVGNSNQPQHF.

There are a few counts of this clone. The chain is built from TRBV10-3 and TRBJ2-7, with no clear D. Trimming removed 11 bases from V and 6 bases from J, with 14 bases in between. CDR1 ENHRY and CDR2 SYGVKD come from the germline V gene. The CDR3 totals 11 residues. CDR3 nucleotide sequence: TGTGCCGCTGCAGGAAATTCCGAGCAGTACTTC. This translates into CAAAGNSEQYF.

The chain uses TRBV11-2 and TRBJ2-5; TRBD2 matches 7 bases. CDR3 size: 15 residues. The V segment lost 1 base and the J segment 4 bases; nucleotides outside the gene matches: 6. Germline loops: CDR1 SGHAT, CDR2 FQNNGV. The CDR3 sequence: CASSLGGGGAETQYF. CDR3 bases: TGTGCCAGCAGCTTAGGAGGCGGGGGTGCAGAGACCCAGTACTTC.

This chain uses TRBV9 with TRBJ1-3; no definite D call. Trimming shortened V by 2 bases and J by 0 bases, and 12 bases separated the two germline ends. Per the germline V gene, CDR1 is SGDLS and CDR2 is YYNGEE. The CDR3 has 16 residues. DNA for the CDR3: TGTGCCAGCAGCGTGTATCCAGGACTCTCTGGAAACACCATATATTTT. Translated: CASSVYPGLSGNTIYF.

The chain uses TRBV5-1 and TRBJ1-6, with 8 bases matching TRBD1. The ends lost 4 bases at V and 7 bases at J; junction bases unmatched: 10. Germline V gene sequence: CDR1 SGHRS, CDR2 YFSETQ. The CDR3 totals 16 residues. The CDR3 DNA follows: TGCGCCAGCAGCCCGGGAGGACAGGGTCGGAATTCACCCCTCCACTTT. Protein: CASSPGGQGRNSPLHF.

V is TRBV19 and J is TRBJ1-5, with TRBD1 matching 7 bases. V was pared by 4 bases and J by 0 bases, with 6 bases of the junction left unmatched. The germline V gene encodes CDR1 LNHDA and CDR2 SQIVND (reference sequence). The CDR3 consists of 16 residues. As DNA, the CDR3 is TGTGCCAGTAGTACCCCGACAGGGAATAGCAATCAGCCCCAGCATTTT. It is translated as CASSTPTGNSNQPQHF. Full variable domain (outside the CDR3, taken from reference TRBV19 and TRBJ1-5): DGGITQSPKYLFRKEGQNVTLSCEQNLNHDAMYWYRQDPGQGLRLIYYSQIVNDFQKGDIAEGYSVSREKKESFPLTVTSAQKNPTAFYLCASSTPTGNSNQPQHFGDGTRLSIL.